The T cell receptor (beta chain) described here comes from a study of blood T cell repertoires in COVID-19. V was shortened by 3 bases and J by 3 bases, with 12 bases between the two germline ends. CDR3 length equals 15 residues. The V gene's germline CDR1 is SEHNR and CDR2 FQNEAQ (reference sequence). One Seattle source followed patients from active infection through their disease course. Profiling relied on immunoSEQ multiplex PCR, and the TCRdb table lists in-frame clones only, not all of them. Of some 180,000 clones in the sample, roughly 84% were seen once. The chain links TRBV7-9 to TRBJ1-5; the D gene is possibly TRBD1 (5 bases). The receptor was isolated from a woman between 35 and 50 years old with COVID-19, enrolled during active disease. Source material: peripheral blood. CDR3 in DNA: TGTGCCAGCAGCTTGTCGGGGGGTAACAATCAGCCCCAGCATTTT. It yields the protein CASSLSGGNNQPQHF. The entire variable domain, with the rest obtained from reference TRBV7-9 and TRBJ1-5, is as follows: DTGVSQNPRHKITKRGQNVTFRCDPISEHNRLYWYRQTLGQGPEFLTYFQNEAQLEKSRLLSDRFSAERPKGSFSTLEIQRTEQGDSAMYLCASSLSGGNNQPQHFGDGTRLSIL.